The 23 T cell receptor beta chains below come from one sample, sequenced in a study of shared clonotypes between healthy human individuals. Measured with immunoSEQ multiplex PCR; TCRdb has only the in-frame clones, and not every one. Here the sample spans over 1.4 million clones, 95% to 97% being singletons. The sample taken for sequencing was naive CD4+ T cells sorted from blood. Subset meaning: CD45RA+ positively selected. These receptors all come from a man under 40 in good health.

This chain joins TRBV2 and TRBJ2-7; maybe TRBD2 (5 bases). This CDR3 is 14 amino acids long. The germline CDR1 and CDR2 sequences are SNHLY and FYNNEI. Trimming shortened V by 7 bases and J by 7 bases, and 20 bases separated the two germline ends. CDR3 loop: CASNGGDKSGEQYF. The CDR3, as DNA: TGTGCCAGCAACGGAGGCGATAAATCGGGTGAGCAGTACTTC.

The chain recombines TRBV29-1 with TRBJ1-1; TRBD1 is a possible D gene (5 bases). Per the germline V gene, CDR1 is SQVTM and CDR2 is ANQGSEA. This CDR3 has 12 amino acids. Trimming took 6 bases from V and 1 from J, leaving 9 bases between them. As DNA, the CDR3 is TGCAGCGTCGGGACCTCGAACACTGAAGCTTTCTTT. Translated: CSVGTSNTEAFF.

This chain uses TRBV5-5 with TRBJ2-7, with a weak D call TRBD2 (6 bases). From germline, CDR1 is SGHKS and CDR2 YYEKEE (reference sequence). The V end was cut by 4 bases, the J end by 3 bases, with 11 bases between. The CDR3 spans 13 residues. CDR3: CASSVRGSYEQYF. The DNA for the CDR3 is TGTGCCAGCAGCGTCCGGGGGAGCTACGAGCAGTACTTC.

As for this clone: The same CDR3 arises from other DNA sequences in this sample as well. This chain joins TRBV19 and TRBJ1-5; tentatively, D is TRBD1 (5 bases). Trimming removed 1 base at V and 7 bases at J, with 11 bases between. Germline values: CDR1 LNHDA, CDR2 SQIVND (reference sequence). The CDR3 has 14 residues. The CDR3 here is CASSIVQGGQPQHF. The DNA of the CDR3 is TGTGCCAGTAGTATAGTGCAGGGTGGCCAGCCCCAGCATTTT.

The gene calls are TRBV18 and TRBJ2-3, with 12 nucleotides matching TRBD2. V shed 0 bases, J shed 0 bases, and the junction held 7 bases outside the gene matches. CDR1 KGHSH and CDR2 LQKENI come from the germline V gene. This CDR3 contains 19 residues. This CDR3 is CASSPPYLAGGPSTDTQYF. Written as DNA, the CDR3 is TGTGCCAGCTCACCACCGTACCTAGCGGGAGGGCCGAGCACAGATACGCAGTATTTT.

This chain connects TRBV10-3 to TRBJ2-3, with TRBD2 identical over 12 bases. Per the germline V gene, CDR1 is ENHRY and CDR2 is SYGVKD. The CDR3 consists of 15 residues. V lost 7 bases and J lost 3; bases outside the gene matches: 5. This CDR3 is CAIKSGTSGTDTQYF. CDR3 sequence (DNA): TGTGCCATCAAAAGCGGGACTAGCGGGACAGATACGCAGTATTTT.

J is TRBJ2-1 and V is TRBV9, with 8 bases that match TRBD2. V lost 4 bases, J lost 5 bases, and 8 bases stayed unmatched. CDR1 is SGDLS, CDR2 YYNGEE, per germline. CDR3 length equals 15 residues. The DNA of the CDR3 is TGTGCCAGCAGCCCTTATAGCGGGGTTAACAATGAGCAGTTCTTC. Protein: CASSPYSGVNNEQFF.

The genes are TRBV18 and TRBJ2-5; D is unresolved. The CDR3 is made up of 13 amino acids. Trimming left V 3 bases short and J 5 bases short, with 10 bases between. In germline, CDR1 is KGHSH, CDR2 LQKENI. This CDR3 is CASSPAVKETQYF. The DNA of the CDR3 is TGTGCCAGCTCACCGGCAGTGAAGGAGACCCAGTACTTC.

The V gene is TRBV28, the J gene TRBJ1-5; a possible D gene is TRBD1 (5 bases). From germline, CDR1 is MDHEN and CDR2 SYDVKM. CDR3 length: 16 residues. The germline V and J ends were trimmed by 6 bases and 3 bases, with 18 bases remaining between them. DNA for the CDR3: TGTGCCAGCAGGCCCCGTTCCAGGGCCTTCAATCAGCCCCAGCATTTT. It encodes CASRPRSRAFNQPQHF. The full variable domain, rest sourced from reference TRBV28 and TRBJ1-5, is DVKVTQSSRYLVKRTGEKVFLECVQDMDHENMFWYRQDPGLGLRLIYFSYDVKMKEKGDIPEGYSVSREKKERFSLILESASTNQTSMYLCASRPRSRAFNQPQHFGDGTRLSIL.

This sequence joins TRBV27 and TRBJ2-1; 9 bases match TRBD1. Losses at the gene ends were 5 bases for V and 6 bases for J; bases not matched to a gene: 8. Looked up from germline, CDR1 is MNHEY and CDR2 is SMNVEV (reference sequence). This CDR3 comprises 15 residues. CDR3 sequence reads: CASSIQGAALNEQFF. The CDR3 DNA follows: TGTGCCAGCAGTATACAGGGGGCTGCCCTCAATGAGCAGTTCTTC.

This clone showed up just once. This chain links TRBV7-9 with TRBJ1-2; the D is unclear. V lost 5 bases, J lost 0 bases, and 16 bases lay in between. CDR1 is SEHNR and CDR2 is FQNEAQ in the germline V gene (reference sequence). This CDR3 region has 16 residues. CDR3 sequence reads: CASSQRGGSTNYGYTF. Written as DNA, the CDR3 is TGTGCCAGCAGCCAGAGAGGTGGGAGTACTAACTATGGCTACACCTTC.

The chain couples TRBV6-6 to TRBJ2-7; D uncertain. Trimming shortened V by 5 bases and J by 4 bases, and 12 bases separated the two germline ends. The CDR3 length is 13 residues. Germline V gene lookup returns CDR1 MNHNY and CDR2 SVGAGI (reference sequence). The CDR3 DNA sequence: TGTGCCAGCAGTAACCGGGTCCCTTACGAGCAGTACTTC. Amino acid sequence: CASSNRVPYEQYF.

This chain uses TRBV19 with TRBJ1-1; maybe TRBD1 (6 bases). The CDR3 loop spans 13 amino acids. V was cut by 1 base and J by 4 bases, with 7 bases left in between. CDR1 and CDR2 (germline): LNHDA, SQIVND (reference sequence). The CDR3 sequence is CASSIVGATEAFF. The CDR3 bases are TGTGCCAGTAGTATAGTGGGGGCCACTGAAGCTTTCTTT.

This chain connects TRBV5-1 to TRBJ2-2; 7 nucleotides align to TRBD2. With 6 bases clipped from V and 5 bases from J, the junction kept 10 bases outside the gene matches. In germline, CDR1 is SGHRS, CDR2 YFSETQ. The CDR3 contains 15 residues. The CDR3 reads CASTPSQGLTGELFF. DNA for the CDR3: TGCGCCAGCACCCCCTCGCAGGGACTAACCGGGGAGCTGTTTTTT. The variable domain in full, completed from reference TRBV5-1 and TRBJ2-2, reads KAGVTQTPRYLIKTRGQQVTLSCSPISGHRSVSWYQQTPGQGLQFLFEYFSETQRNKGNFPGRFSGRQFSNSRSEMNVSTLELGDSALYLCASTPSQGLTGELFFGEGSRLTVL.

The chain is built from TRBV5-4 and TRBJ1-4, with a tentative D call TRBD1 (6 bases). Germline V CDR1 and CDR2: SGHNT, YYREEE (reference sequence). The ends were cut back, 3 bases at V and 7 bases at J, with 19 bases in the middle. The CDR3 consists of 16 residues. The CDR3 sequence: CASSSEPTGPGEKLFF. CDR3 nucleotides: TGTGCCAGCAGCTCAGAGCCGACAGGACCTGGTGAAAAACTGTTTTTT.

This chain connects TRBV29-1 to TRBJ2-3; 7 nucleotides align to TRBD2. The J segment lost 4 bases and the V segment lost 4 bases, leaving 11 bases of the junction unmatched. Germline CDR1 is SQVTM and CDR2 is ANQGSEA. The CDR3 is 15 residues long. CDR3 amino acids: CSVVASGHAADTQYF. The CDR3 DNA follows: TGCAGCGTTGTGGCTAGCGGACATGCCGCAGATACGCAGTATTTT.

V and J are TRBV19 and TRBJ1-5, with 8 positions matching TRBD1. The CDR3 totals 14 residues. The junction had 5 bases not matched to a gene; V was cut back by 3 bases and J by 7 bases. CDR1 LNHDA and CDR2 SQIVND come from the germline V gene (reference sequence). The CDR3 DNA reads as TGTGCCAGTAGTATCGACAGGGGCTGGCAGCCCCAGCATTTT. Residues: CASSIDRGWQPQHF.

V usage is TRBV19 and J usage is TRBJ2-7, with D possibly called TRBD1 or TRBD2 (5 bases each). The CDR3 loop spans 17 amino acids. V lost 3 bases and J 3 bases, leaving 21 bases between the germline ends. Germline V gene lookup returns CDR1 LNHDA and CDR2 SQIVND (reference sequence). The CDR3 DNA reads as TGTGCCAGTAGTATTTGCCTGTCCCGGGACCATTGCTACGAGCAGTACTTC. It is translated as CASSICLSRDHCYEQYF.

CDR3 DNA: TGTGCCAGCAGCTTAGTTGCGGGAGCCGGGGAGCTGTTTTTT. Amino acid sequence: CASSLVAGAGELFF. This chain joins TRBV11-2 and TRBJ2-2; 7 bases agree with TRBD2. Germline CDR1 and CDR2: SGHAT and FQNNGV. The CDR3 totals 14 residues. Trimming removed 1 base from V and 6 bases from J; junction bases left unmatched: 2.

This clone was recorded only once. The chain uses TRBV5-4 and TRBJ2-7; the match to TRBD2 covers 11 bases. The V gene's germline CDR1 is SGHNT and CDR2 YYREEE (reference sequence). This CDR3 region has 18 residues. With V trimmed by 0 bases and J by 3 bases, 11 bases remained unmatched. The CDR3 loop is CASSLGAGLADKDYEQYF. The CDR3 DNA reads TGTGCCAGCAGCTTGGGGGCGGGACTAGCGGACAAGGACTACGAGCAGTACTTC.

Worth noting for this clone: Other DNA sequences of this sample code for an identical CDR3. The chain recombines TRBV18 with TRBJ2-3, with D possibly being TRBD1 (5 bases). With 0 bases removed from V and 2 bases from J, the gap between germline ends came to 9 bases. This CDR3 contains 15 residues. Germline V gene lookup returns CDR1 KGHSH and CDR2 LQKENI. The CDR3 nucleotides are TGTGCCAGCTCACCACCGGGGCTGTACACAGATACGCAGTATTTT. Amino acid sequence: CASSPPGLYTDTQYF.

The chain carries TRBV11-2 and TRBJ2-1; 7 positions agree with TRBD1. Trimming removed 4 bases from V and 9 bases from J; junction bases left unmatched: 21. This CDR3 is built from 18 residues. From germline, CDR1 is SGHAT and CDR2 FQNNGV. This chain's CDR3 is CASSSLGTAGQKDGEQFF. The CDR3, as DNA: TGTGCCAGCAGCTCACTAGGGACAGCAGGGCAGAAGGATGGTGAGCAGTTCTTC.

Here the CDR3 reads CASSLDRLISPQYF. The CDR3 DNA sequence: TGCGCCAGCAGCCTGGACCGACTGATTTCCCCGCAGTATTTT. V usage is TRBV5-1 and J usage is TRBJ2-3, with D unresolved. Per germline, CDR1 SGHRS and CDR2 YFSETQ. V lost 4 bases and J 10 bases, leaving 19 bases between the germline ends. The CDR3 spans 14 residues.